The 15 T cell receptor beta chains given below trace back to one sample, sequenced in a study of response to subunit inactivated influenza vaccine. TCRdb itself ran the RT-PCR reads through MiXCR, one entry per CDR3 protein. The sample consists of just over 300,000 distinct CDR3 sequences, approximately 23% of them appearing once. Sequences were derived from PBMCs from blood, sampled approximately 20 months after vaccination. The receptors come from a man aged 50-75 years who received an inactivated influenza vaccine.

This clonotype was counted between two and nine times. The chain employs TRBV29-1 and TRBJ1-2; D might be TRBD1 (6 bases). Germline V gene sequence: CDR1 SQVTM, CDR2 ANQGSEA. This CDR3 is built from 16 residues. The V and J ends lost 3 bases and 4 bases respectively, with 21 bases between them. CDR3 coding DNA: TGCAGCGTTGATGGGGCAGGGGAAGTGGTCGGCTATGGCTACACCTTC. As protein: CSVDGAGEVVGYGYTF.

This clonotype was detected only once. The genes are TRBV19 and TRBJ2-6; 9 bases line up with TRBD1. This CDR3 is built from 17 residues. Germline CDR1 is LNHDA and CDR2 is SQIVND (reference sequence). V lost 7 bases, J lost 3 bases, and 10 bases stayed unmatched. CDR3 loop: CASTPDRGVSGANVLTF. The CDR3 nucleotides read TGTGCCAGTACCCCGGACAGGGGAGTTAGTGGGGCCAACGTCCTGACTTTC.

This clonotype was seen only a few times. The chain carries TRBV11-2 and TRBJ2-2; D tentatively fits TRBD1 or TRBD2 (5 bases each). Trimming pared 2 bases from V and 7 bases from J, leaving 14 bases between. Germline CDR1 SGHAT, CDR2 FQNNGV. This CDR3 is 15 amino acids long. This CDR3 is CASSLQGPAFGELFF. The DNA of the CDR3 is TGTGCCAGCAGCTTACAGGGACCAGCTTTCGGGGAGCTGTTTTTT.

The genes are TRBV5-1 and TRBJ1-5; 10 bases align to TRBD1. V shed 2 bases and J 5 bases; nucleotides not matched to a gene: 1. CDR1 is SGHRS and CDR2 is YFSETQ in the germline V gene. The CDR3 runs 14 residues. The CDR3 DNA reads as TGCGCCAGCAGCTTCGGGACAGGGGATCAGCCCCAGCATTTT. This gives the protein CASSFGTGDQPQHF.

The rearrangement joins TRBV18 to TRBJ2-5; 10 bases match TRBD1. With 3 bases clipped from V and 2 bases from J, the junction kept 3 bases outside the gene matches. Germline-derived CDR1 and CDR2 are KGHSH and LQKENI. The CDR3 covers 15 residues. The CDR3, as DNA: TGTGCCAGCTCACCCGGGACAGGGGTACAAGAGACCCAGTACTTC. Protein sequence: CASSPGTGVQETQYF.

This chain's CDR3 is CASSLAAGPNTEAFF. The CDR3 coding sequence is TGCGCCAGCAGCTTGGCCGCGGGGCCGAACACTGAAGCTTTCTTT. The chain links TRBV5-1 to TRBJ1-1; maybe TRBD1 (5 bases). The CDR3 has 15 residues. CDR1 is SGHRS and CDR2 is YFSETQ in the germline V gene. V lost 0 bases to trimming and J lost 1 base, with 10 bases between them.

This clonotype occurred a few times. The chain links TRBV24-1 to TRBJ2-2, with D hard to call. V lost 7 bases and J lost 6, with 8 bases in between. Germline-derived CDR1 and CDR2 are KGHDR and SFDVKD. CDR3 length: 12 residues. The CDR3 here is CATRGIAGELFF. The CDR3 DNA reads as TGTGCCACCAGGGGAATCGCCGGGGAGCTGTTTTTT.

The chain has TRBV5-6 and TRBJ2-2; 7 nucleotides match TRBD1. The V gene end was trimmed by 5 bases and the J gene end by 0 bases; junction bases not matched to a gene: 7. Germline CDR1 and CDR2: SGHDT and YYEEEE. This CDR3 is built from 16 residues. The CDR3 bases are TGTGCCAGCAGACCGGCCGGGACAGCGAACACCGGGGAGCTGTTTTTT. Translating it yields CASRPAGTANTGELFF.

This clonotype was seen ten or more times. The V and J genes are TRBV29-1 and TRBJ1-2; D call uncertain. The length of the CDR3 is 13 residues. Germline V CDR1 and CDR2: SQVTM, ANQGSEA. Between the trimmed V and J ends, which lost 1 base and 8 bases, there was a span of 14 bases. CDR3 in DNA: TGCAGCGTTGAAGTATGGAGGGAAGGAGGCTACACCTTC. Protein: CSVEVWREGGYTF.

V and J are TRBV6-1 and TRBJ1-5; TRBD1 matches at 9 bases. The CDR3 covers 15 residues. Trimming took 1 base from V and 6 from J; bases not matched to a gene: 4. Germline values: CDR1 MNHNS, CDR2 SASEGT. CDR3 loop: CASSEGGTGSQPQHF. The CDR3 nucleotides are TGTGCCAGCAGTGAAGGGGGGACAGGGAGTCAGCCCCAGCATTTT.

This rearrangement joins TRBV19 to TRBJ2-7; TRBD2 aligns across 8 bases. Germline lookup yields CDR1 LNHDA and CDR2 SQIVND (reference sequence). The CDR3 has 14 residues. The J segment lost 3 bases and the V segment lost 4 bases, leaving 5 bases of the junction unmatched. DNA for the CDR3: TGTGCCAGTAGTACGGTAAGCGGGAGCTACGAGCAGTACTTC. Translated: CASSTVSGSYEQYF.

V and J are TRBV6-1 and TRBJ1-1; the match to TRBD1 covers 9 bases. V was clipped by 6 bases and J by 8 bases; unmatched bases: 7. The CDR3 runs to 13 residues. Germline assignment: CDR1 MNHNS and CDR2 SASEGT. CDR3 protein: CASSRSGTGEAFF. The CDR3 DNA reads TGTGCCAGCAGCCGATCCGGGACAGGGGAAGCTTTCTTT.

This clonotype occurred a few times. The rearrangement joins TRBV12-3 or TRBV12-4 to TRBJ1-1; unclear D gene. V was clipped by 6 bases and J by 6 bases, with 11 bases between them. The CDR3 loop spans 12 amino acids. The CDR3 bases are TGTGCCAGCAGACCGGACTCTTCTGAAGCTTTCTTT. Translating gives CASRPDSSEAFF.

There are a few counts of this clonotype. The chain joins TRBV3-1 to TRBJ1-1, with D maybe TRBD1 (5 bases). Germline CDR1 LGHDT, CDR2 YNNKEL (reference sequence). There are 13 residues in the CDR3. V was cut by 5 bases and J by 3 bases, with 10 bases left in between. The CDR3 sequence: CASSGARDTEAFF. The CDR3 region has the DNA TGTGCCAGCAGCGGGGCCAGGGACACTGAAGCTTTCTTT. Looking up the rest from reference TRBV3-1 and TRBJ1-1 gives the full variable domain: DTAVSQTPKYLVTQMGNDKSIKCEQNLGHDTMYWYKQDSKKFLKIMFSYNNKELIINETVPNRFSPKSPDKAHLNLHINSLELGDSAVYFCASSGARDTEAFFGQGTRLTVV.

The J gene is TRBJ1-5, the V gene TRBV9; D is uncertain. The CDR3 covers 15 residues. Germline V CDR1 and CDR2: SGDLS, YYNGEE. Trimming left V 0 bases short and J 2 bases short, with 9 bases between. CDR3 bases: TGTGCCAGCAGCGTAGGAGAACAACGCAATCAGCCCCAGCATTTT. This gives the protein CASSVGEQRNQPQHF.